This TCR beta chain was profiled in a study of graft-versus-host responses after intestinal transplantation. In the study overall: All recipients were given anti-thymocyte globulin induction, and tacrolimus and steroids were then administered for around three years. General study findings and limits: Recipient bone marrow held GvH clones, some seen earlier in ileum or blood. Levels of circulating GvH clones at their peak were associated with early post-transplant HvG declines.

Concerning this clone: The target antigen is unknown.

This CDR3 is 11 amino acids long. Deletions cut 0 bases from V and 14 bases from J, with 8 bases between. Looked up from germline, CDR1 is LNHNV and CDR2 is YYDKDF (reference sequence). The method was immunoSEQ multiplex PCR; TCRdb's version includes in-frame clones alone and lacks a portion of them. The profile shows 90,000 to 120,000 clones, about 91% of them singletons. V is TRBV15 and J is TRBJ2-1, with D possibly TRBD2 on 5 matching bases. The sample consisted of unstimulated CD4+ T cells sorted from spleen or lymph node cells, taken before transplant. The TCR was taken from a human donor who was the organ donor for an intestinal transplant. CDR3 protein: CATSRDGREFF. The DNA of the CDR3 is TGTGCCACCAGCAGAGATGGGCGGGAGTTCTTC.